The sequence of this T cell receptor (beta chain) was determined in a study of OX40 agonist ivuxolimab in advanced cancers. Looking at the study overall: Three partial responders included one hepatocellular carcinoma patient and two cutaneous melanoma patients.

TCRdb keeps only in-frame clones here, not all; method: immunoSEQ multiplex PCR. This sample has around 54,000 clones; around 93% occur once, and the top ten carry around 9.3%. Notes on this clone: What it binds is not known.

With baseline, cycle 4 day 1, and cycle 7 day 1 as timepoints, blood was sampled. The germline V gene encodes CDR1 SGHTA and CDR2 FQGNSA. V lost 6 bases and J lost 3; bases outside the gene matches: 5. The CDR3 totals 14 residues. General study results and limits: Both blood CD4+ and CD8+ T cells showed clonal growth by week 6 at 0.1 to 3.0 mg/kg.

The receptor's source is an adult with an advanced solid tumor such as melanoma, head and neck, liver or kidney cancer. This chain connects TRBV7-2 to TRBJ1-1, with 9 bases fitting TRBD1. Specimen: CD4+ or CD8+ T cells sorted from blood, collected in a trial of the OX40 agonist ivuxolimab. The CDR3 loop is CASRIDRGYTEAFF. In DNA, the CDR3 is TGTGCCAGCAGAATAGACAGGGGGTACACTGAAGCTTTCTTT.